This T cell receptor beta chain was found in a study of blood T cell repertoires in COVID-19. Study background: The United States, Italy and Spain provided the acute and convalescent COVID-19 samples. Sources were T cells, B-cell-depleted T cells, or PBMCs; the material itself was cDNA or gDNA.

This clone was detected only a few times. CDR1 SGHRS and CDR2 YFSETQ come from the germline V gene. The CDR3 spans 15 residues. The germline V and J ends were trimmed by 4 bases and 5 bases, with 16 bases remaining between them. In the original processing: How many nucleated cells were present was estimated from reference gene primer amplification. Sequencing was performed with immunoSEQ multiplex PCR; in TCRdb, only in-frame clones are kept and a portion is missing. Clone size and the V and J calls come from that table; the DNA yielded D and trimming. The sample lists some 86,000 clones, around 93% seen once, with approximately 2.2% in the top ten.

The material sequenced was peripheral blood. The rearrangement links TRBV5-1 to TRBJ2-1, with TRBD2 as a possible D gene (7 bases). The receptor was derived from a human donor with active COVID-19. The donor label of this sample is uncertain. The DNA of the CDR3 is TGCGCCAGCAGCCCCGAGGGGGGGAGGAACAATGAGCAGTTCTTC. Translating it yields CASSPEGGRNNEQFF. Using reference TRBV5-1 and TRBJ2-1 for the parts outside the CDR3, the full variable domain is KAGVTQTPRYLIKTRGQQVTLSCSPISGHRSVSWYQQTPGQGLQFLFEYFSETQRNKGNFPGRFSGRQFSNSRSEMNVSTLELGDSALYLCASSPEGGRNNEQFFGPGTRLTVL.